This T cell receptor beta chain derives from a study of Tregs in tolerant kidney transplant recipients (dated by TCRdb to about 2019). The study in broad terms: The transplants used related donors with nonmyeloablative bone marrow transplantation, and mixed chimerism in the human trials was transient. The study applied TCRbeta sequencing to find donor-specific regulatory T cells before combined kidney and bone marrow transplantation and then followed those same cells after transplant. The paper as a whole reports these results and caveats: Because the PCR primers were changed over time for some patients, nucleotide-level comparison could not be performed across the samples from those patients. Biological reproducibility was not directly addressed, though technical replication error appeared minimal. Donor-specific Treg expansion exceeded global Treg expansion in tolerant patients, suggesting antigen-driven rather than nonspecific expansion. The most biologically relevant and donor-specific TCRbeta repertoire appeared to be identified by expanding Tregs with activated donor B cells. The study was constrained by small patient numbers, and validation of the findings is required in larger populations and under other immunosuppression protocols.

The time point label here, explained by the study, means: blood sample drawn before combined kidney and bone marrow transplant. Thawed PBMCs were FACS-sorted into unstimulated Tregs (CD4+CD25+CD127-), CD4+ non-Tregs (CD4+CD25-), CD4 cells and CD8 cells. The patients were several recipients of combined kidney and bone marrow transplants from the ITN036ST trial, and samples were available only for these trial subjects. Healthy control blood was processed by Ficoll density gradient to PBMCs and cryopreserved; patient PBMCs were collected before and after transplant. Genomic DNA was extracted from sorted cells with the QIAGEN DNeasy Blood and Tissue Kit for TCRbeta CDR3 sequencing. Through immunoSEQ, high-throughput TCRbeta CDR3 sequencing was done commercially, including PCR amplification with internal controls and bias correction. In the source study's methods: A unique productive TCRbeta sequence was defined by the CDR3 nucleotide sequence when primers matched, and otherwise by the CDR3 amino acid sequence together with the Vbeta and Jbeta genes. To correct sorting error, sequences shared between sorted populations at a frequency ratio of 2:1 or less were removed; the rest were assigned to the higher population. A sequence was defined as donor-reactive if the sequence was expanded at least 5-fold in CFSE-low cells compared with unstimulated cells and had a frequency of at least 0.01% in CFSE-low cells. Jensen-Shannon divergence calculated on the top 100 TCRbeta sequences ranked by frequency was used to measure repertoire divergence. When a sample had multiple sequencing runs, each run was corrected for sorting error separately and the runs were then pooled. TCRdb re-hosts the immuneACCESS table, in-frame sequences only. Its copies lack some clones; in the studies checked, an unresolved V gene accounts for under half of them, and the cause for the rest is not known. The DNA was the basis for D and trimming; V, J and clone size are from that table. This sample's records show tens of thousands of clones. Together, the top ten hold approximately 8.1% of the sample.

Including the terminal cysteine and phenylalanine, the CDR3 comprises 15 residues. Of the CDR3's DNA, 36 bases were read; they are in frame from base 1. Trimming costs V 1 base and J 0 bases, and their ends lie 7 bases apart. The germline V gene encodes CDR1 SGHVS and CDR2 FQNEAQ. Comment on this clone: What antigen it recognizes has not been identified. The read ends 3 residues shy of where the CDR3 ends; the end is completed using the germline J gene.

The sequence joins TRBV7-8 to TRBJ1-3, with the D gene too uncertain to name. The sample was CD8+ T cells from blood, taken before the transplant. The clonotype originates from a human donor who received a combined kidney and bone marrow transplant. The DNA read from the CDR3 is TGTGCCAGCAGCTTAGAAACCGGCTCTGGAAACACC. It translates to CASSLETGSGNT. The whole CDR3 sequence is CASSLETGSGNTIYF.